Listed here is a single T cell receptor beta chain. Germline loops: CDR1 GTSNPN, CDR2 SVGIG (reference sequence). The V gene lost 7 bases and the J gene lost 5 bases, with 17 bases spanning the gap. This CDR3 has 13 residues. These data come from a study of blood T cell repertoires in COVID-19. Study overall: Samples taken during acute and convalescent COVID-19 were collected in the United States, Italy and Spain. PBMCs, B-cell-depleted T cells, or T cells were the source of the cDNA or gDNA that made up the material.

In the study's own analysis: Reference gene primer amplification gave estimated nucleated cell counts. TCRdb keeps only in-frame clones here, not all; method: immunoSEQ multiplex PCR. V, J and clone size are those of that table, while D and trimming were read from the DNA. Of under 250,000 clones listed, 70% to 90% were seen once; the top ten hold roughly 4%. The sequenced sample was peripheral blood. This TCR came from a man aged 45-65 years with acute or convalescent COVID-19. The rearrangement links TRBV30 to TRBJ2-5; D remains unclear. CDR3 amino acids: CASTKAATETQYF. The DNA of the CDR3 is TGTGCCTCGACAAAGGCCGCCACGGAGACCCAGTACTTC.